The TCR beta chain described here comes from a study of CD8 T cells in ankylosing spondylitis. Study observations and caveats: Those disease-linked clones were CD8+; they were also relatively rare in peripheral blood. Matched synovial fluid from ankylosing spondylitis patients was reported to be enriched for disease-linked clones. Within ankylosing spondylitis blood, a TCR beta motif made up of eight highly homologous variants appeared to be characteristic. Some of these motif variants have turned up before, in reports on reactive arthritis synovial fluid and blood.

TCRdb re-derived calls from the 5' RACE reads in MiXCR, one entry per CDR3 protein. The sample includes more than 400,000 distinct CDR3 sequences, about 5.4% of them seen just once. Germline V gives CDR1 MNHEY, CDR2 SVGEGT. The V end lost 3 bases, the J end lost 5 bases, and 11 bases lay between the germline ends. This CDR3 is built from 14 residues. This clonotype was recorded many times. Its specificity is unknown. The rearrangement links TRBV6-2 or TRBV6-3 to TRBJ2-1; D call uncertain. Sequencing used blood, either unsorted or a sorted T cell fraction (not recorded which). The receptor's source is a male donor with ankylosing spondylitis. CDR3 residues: CASSYIRRDNEQFF. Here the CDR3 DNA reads TGTGCCAGCAGTTATATCCGGAGAGACAATGAGCAGTTCTTC.